A selection of T cell receptor beta chains follows, all from one sample in a study of shared T cell receptors in the human thymus. Clones were read by immunoSEQ multiplex PCR, and TCRdb kept only the in-frame ones, dropping some. The repertoire holds about 500,000 clones, approximately 80% seen once, with about 0.012% in the top ten. A further study also used this sample, focusing on human thymus T cells.

The sample was thymocytes. The receptors come from a boy under two years old with a congenital heart defect. Both conserved end residues are trimmed from each CDR3. Each record gives: V gene, J gene, CDR3 protein.

TRBV12-5	TRBJ1-1	ASGSRQEAAF
TRBV11-2	TRBJ2-7	ASSLRDYEQY
TRBV4-1	TRBJ2-1	ASSPRRYNEQF
TRBV11-2	TRBJ2-7	ASSSRRDSYEQY
TRBV19	TRBJ2-1	ASGTRVHNEQF
TRBV28	TRBJ1-2	ASTPPQQGPYGYT
TRBV13	TRBJ1-1	ASSLPPNLNTEAF
TRBV14	TRBJ2-1	ASSQGGGHEQF
TRBV4-2	TRBJ1-5	ASSQDLGGSNQPQH
TRBV5-1	TRBJ2-2	ASSSGLAPNTGELF
TRBV7-3	TRBJ2-1	ASSPPTGKVPNEQF
TRBV4-3	TRBJ1-3	ASSQDRGTDKGNTIY
TRBV7-6	TRBJ2-7	ASSDLPTSGYEQY
TRBV4-2	TRBJ2-5	ASSQELASGRETQY
TRBV14	TRBJ2-7	ASSQEEQGSGEQY
TRBV28	TRBJ2-2	ASSQTDRPMELF
TRBV19	TRBJ1-3	ASSIYRGNSGNTIY
TRBV6-1	TRBJ1-1	ASSDEGDTEAF
TRBV12-5	TRBJ2-7	ASGPFWPLEQY
TRBV28	TRBJ1-2	ASSFGGHGYT
TRBV7-2	TRBJ2-1	ASSSFQWGQFFGEQF
TRBV7-9	TRBJ1-1	ASSTRQVVNTEAF
TRBV4-1	TRBJ2-1	ASSQSGEAGQGVNEQF
TRBV7-8	TRBJ1-2	ASSLAGGRSGYT
TRBV5-4	TRBJ2-1	ASSIWTSGSSWGGNEQF
TRBV15	TRBJ2-7	ATSRGHPSPHEQY
TRBV4-2	TRBJ2-7	ASSQRVEELAGLRYEQY
TRBV10-3	TRBJ2-4	AISESKPSGNAKNIQY
TRBV30	TRBJ2-2	AWICPVGSGGTSGRAPNTGELF
TRBV15	TRBJ2-2	ATSRTGELF
TRBV5-1	TRBJ2-2	ASSLTAGLAGGPRTGELF
TRBV29-1	TRBJ1-1	SVETPGDYEAF
TRBV4-2	TRBJ2-7	ASSQDPPGLAYSNYEQY
TRBV28	TRBJ2-7	ASSFSPDRTYEQY
TRBV28	TRBJ1-5	ASSLDRGRLKSNQPQH
TRBV27	TRBJ2-3	ASSFWVWAGGTDTQY
TRBV2	TRBJ2-1	ASYPPRSVPIIYNEQF
TRBV5-1	TRBJ2-1	ASSLAPSGSDEQF
TRBV7-2	TRBJ2-5	ASSLTTGRWQETQY
TRBV25-1	TRBJ2-7	ASDRGGGVNGYEQY
TRBV6-1	TRBJ2-3	ASSETRGGFTDTQY